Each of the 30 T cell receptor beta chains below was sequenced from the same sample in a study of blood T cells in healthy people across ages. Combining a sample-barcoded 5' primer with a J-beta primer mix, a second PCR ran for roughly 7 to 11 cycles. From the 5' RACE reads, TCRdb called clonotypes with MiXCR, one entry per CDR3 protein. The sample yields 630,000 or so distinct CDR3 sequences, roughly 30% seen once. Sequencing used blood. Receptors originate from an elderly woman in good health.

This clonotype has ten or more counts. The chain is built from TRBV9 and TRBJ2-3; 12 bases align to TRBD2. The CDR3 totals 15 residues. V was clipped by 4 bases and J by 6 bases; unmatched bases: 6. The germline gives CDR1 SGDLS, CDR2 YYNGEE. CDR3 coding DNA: TGTGCCAGCAGCCCTACTAGCGGGGGGCTGGATACGCAGTATTTT. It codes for CASSPTSGGLDTQYF.

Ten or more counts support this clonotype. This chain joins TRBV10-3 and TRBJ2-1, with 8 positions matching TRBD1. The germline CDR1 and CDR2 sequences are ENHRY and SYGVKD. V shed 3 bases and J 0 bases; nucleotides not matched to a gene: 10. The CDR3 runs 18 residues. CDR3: CAISDPTGVGSSYNEQFF. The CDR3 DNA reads TGTGCCATCAGTGACCCGACAGGGGTGGGAAGCTCCTACAATGAGCAGTTCTTC.

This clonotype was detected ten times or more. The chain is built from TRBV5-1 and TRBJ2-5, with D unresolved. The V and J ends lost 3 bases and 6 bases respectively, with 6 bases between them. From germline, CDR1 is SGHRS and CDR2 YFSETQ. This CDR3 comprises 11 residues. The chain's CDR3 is CASSSEQTQYF. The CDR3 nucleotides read TGCGCCAGCAGCTCCGAGCAGACCCAGTACTTC.

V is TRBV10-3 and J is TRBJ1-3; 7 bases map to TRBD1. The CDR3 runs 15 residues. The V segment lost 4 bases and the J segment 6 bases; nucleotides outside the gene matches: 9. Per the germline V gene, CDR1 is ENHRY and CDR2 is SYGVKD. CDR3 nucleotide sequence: TGTGCCATCAGTGGTTGGACAGGAGGCCAAAACACCATATATTTT. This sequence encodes CAISGWTGGQNTIYF.

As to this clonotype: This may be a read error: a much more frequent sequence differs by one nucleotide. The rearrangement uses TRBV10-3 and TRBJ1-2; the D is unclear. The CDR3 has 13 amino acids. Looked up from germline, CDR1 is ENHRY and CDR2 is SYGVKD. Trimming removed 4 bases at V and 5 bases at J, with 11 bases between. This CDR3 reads CAISASEEYGYTF. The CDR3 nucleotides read TGTGCCATCAGTGCTTCAGAGGAGTATGGCTACACCTTC.

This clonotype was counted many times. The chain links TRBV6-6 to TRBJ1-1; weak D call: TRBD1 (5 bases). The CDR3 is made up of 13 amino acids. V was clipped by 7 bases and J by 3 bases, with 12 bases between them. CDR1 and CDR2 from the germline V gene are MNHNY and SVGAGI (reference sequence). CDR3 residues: CASTRGGDTEAFF. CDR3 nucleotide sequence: TGTGCCAGCACCCGGGGGGGGGACACTGAAGCTTTCTTT.

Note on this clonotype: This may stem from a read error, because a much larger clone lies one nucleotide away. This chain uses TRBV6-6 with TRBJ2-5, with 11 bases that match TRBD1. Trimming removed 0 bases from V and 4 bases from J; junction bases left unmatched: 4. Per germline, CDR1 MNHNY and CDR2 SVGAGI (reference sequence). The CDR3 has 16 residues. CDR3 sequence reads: CASSYSDRGQRETQYF. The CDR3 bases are TGTGCCAGCAGTTACTCGGACAGGGGGCAAAGAGAGACCCAGTACTTC.

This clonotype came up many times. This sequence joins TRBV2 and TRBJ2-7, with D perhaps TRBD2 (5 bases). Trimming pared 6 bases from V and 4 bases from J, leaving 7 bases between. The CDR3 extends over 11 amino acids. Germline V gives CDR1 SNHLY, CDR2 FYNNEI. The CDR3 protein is CASRLGYEQYF. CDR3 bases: TGTGCCAGCAGACTAGGGTACGAGCAGTACTTC.

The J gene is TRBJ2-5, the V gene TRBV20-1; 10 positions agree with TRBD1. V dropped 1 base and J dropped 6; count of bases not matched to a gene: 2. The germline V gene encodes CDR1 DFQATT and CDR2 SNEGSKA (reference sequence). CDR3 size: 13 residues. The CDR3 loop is CSARGTGGKTQYF. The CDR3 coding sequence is TGCAGTGCTAGAGGGACAGGGGGGAAGACCCAGTACTTC.

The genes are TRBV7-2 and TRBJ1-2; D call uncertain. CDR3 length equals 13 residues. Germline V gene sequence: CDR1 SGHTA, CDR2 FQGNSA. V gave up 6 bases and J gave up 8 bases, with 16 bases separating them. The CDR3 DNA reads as TGTGCCAGCAGAAGGACTCAACTCGGAGGCTACACCTTC. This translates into CASRRTQLGGYTF.

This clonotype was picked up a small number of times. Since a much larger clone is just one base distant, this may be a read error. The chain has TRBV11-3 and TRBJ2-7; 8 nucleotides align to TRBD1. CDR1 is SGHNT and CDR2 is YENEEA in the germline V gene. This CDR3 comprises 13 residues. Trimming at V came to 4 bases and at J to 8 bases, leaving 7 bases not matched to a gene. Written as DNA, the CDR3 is TGTGCCAGCAGCTATTACAGGGGGACTCAGCAGTACTTC. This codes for CASSYYRGTQQYF.

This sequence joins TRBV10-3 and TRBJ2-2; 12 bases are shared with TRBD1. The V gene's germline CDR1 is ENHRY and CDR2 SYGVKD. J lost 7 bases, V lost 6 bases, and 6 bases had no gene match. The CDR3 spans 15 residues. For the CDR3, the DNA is TGTGCCATCAGAGGGACAGGGGGCTTCGGCGGGGAGCTGTTTTTT. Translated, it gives CAIRGTGGFGGELFF.

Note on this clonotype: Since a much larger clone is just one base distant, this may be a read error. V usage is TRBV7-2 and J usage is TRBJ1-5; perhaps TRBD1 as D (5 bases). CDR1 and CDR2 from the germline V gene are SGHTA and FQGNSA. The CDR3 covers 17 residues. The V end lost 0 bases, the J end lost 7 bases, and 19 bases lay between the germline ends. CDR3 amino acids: CTSSLAFARADLQPQHF. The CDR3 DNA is TGTACCAGCAGCTTAGCGTTTGCCAGGGCCGATTTACAGCCCCAGCATTTT.

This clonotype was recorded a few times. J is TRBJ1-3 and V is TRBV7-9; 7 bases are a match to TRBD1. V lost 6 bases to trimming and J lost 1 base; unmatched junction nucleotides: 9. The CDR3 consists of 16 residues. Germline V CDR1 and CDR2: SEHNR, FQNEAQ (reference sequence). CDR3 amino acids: CASSPRTGRSGNTIYF. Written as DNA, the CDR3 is TGTGCCAGCAGTCCCCGGACAGGACGGTCTGGAAACACCATATATTTT.

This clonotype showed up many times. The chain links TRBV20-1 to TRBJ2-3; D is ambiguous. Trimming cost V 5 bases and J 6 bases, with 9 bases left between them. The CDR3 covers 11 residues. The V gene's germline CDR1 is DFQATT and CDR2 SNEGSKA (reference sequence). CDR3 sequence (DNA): TGCAGTGCTGAAACCCAGGATACGCAGTATTTT. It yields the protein CSAETQDTQYF.

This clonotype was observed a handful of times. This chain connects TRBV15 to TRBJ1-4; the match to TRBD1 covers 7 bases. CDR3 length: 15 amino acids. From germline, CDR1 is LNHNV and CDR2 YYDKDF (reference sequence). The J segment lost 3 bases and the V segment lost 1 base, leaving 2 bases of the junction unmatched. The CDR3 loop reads CATSRAGGSNEKLFF. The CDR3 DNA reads TGTGCCACCAGCAGAGCAGGGGGGTCTAATGAAAAACTGTTTTTT.

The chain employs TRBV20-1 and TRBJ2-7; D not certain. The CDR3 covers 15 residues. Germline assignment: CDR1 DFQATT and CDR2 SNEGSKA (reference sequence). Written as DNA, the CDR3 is TGCAGATGGTGGCTAGAGCTCCACTCATCGTACGAGCAGTACTTC. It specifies CRWWLELHSSYEQYF.

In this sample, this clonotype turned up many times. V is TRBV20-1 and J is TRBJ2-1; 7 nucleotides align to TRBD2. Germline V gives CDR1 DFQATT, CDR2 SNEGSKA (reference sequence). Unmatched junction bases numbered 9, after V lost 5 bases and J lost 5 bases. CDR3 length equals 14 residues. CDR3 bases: TGCAGTGCTCCCCCAGCGGGGCTAAACAATGAGCAGTTCTTC. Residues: CSAPPAGLNNEQFF.

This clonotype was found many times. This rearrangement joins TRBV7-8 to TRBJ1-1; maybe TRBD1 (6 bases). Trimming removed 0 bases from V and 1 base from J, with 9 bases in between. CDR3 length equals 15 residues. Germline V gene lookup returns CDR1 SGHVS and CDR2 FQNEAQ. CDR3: CASSLAAGENTEAFF. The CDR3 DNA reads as TGTGCCAGCAGCTTAGCCGCAGGGGAGAACACTGAAGCTTTCTTT.

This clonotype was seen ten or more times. The CDR3 coding sequence is TGTGCCAGCAGCGTAGGGCTAGCGGGGGACAATGAGCAGTTCTTC. This codes for CASSVGLAGDNEQFF. The chain couples TRBV9 to TRBJ2-1, with TRBD2 matching over 10 bases. The trim removed 0 bases at V and 5 bases at J, leaving 2 bases unmatched. The CDR3 runs to 15 residues. CDR1 is SGDLS and CDR2 is YYNGEE in the germline V gene.

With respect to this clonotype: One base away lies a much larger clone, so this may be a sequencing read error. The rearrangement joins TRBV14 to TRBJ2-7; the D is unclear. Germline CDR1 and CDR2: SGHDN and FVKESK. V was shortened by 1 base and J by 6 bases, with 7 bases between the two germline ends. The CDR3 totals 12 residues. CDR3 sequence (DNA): TGTGCCAGCAGCCAAGTCACAATCGAGCAGTACTTC. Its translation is CASSQVTIEQYF.

The CDR3 bases are TGCAGTGCTAGTGGGGAAGTCTTGAATGAGCAGTTCTTC. This translates into CSASGEVLNEQFF. The V and J genes are TRBV20-1 and TRBJ2-1; D is ambiguous. V lost 3 bases, J lost 7 bases, and 13 bases lay in between. The CDR3 covers 13 residues. CDR1 and CDR2 (germline): DFQATT, SNEGSKA (reference sequence).

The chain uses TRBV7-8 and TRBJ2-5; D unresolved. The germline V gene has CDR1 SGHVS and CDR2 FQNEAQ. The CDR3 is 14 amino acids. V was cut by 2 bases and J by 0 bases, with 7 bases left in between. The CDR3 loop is CASSLNLYQETQYF. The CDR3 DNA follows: TGTGCCAGCAGCTTAAACCTGTACCAAGAGACCCAGTACTTC.

In nucleotides, the CDR3 is TGTGCCAGTAGTATGGGACAGGGGCCGAGGAATGAGCAGTTCTTC. It specifies CASSMGQGPRNEQFF. The rearrangement joins TRBV19 to TRBJ2-1; 10 positions agree with TRBD1. CDR1 and CDR2 from the germline V gene are LNHDA and SQIVND (reference sequence). V lost 3 bases to trimming and J lost 7 bases; unmatched junction nucleotides: 6. The CDR3 runs to 15 residues.

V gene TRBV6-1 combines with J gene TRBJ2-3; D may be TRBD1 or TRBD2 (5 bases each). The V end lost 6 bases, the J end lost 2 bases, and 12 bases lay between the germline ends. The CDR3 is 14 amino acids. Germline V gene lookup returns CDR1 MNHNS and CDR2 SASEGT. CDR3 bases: TGTGCCAGCAGGAATATGGGGGACACAGATACGCAGTATTTT. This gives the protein CASRNMGDTDTQYF.

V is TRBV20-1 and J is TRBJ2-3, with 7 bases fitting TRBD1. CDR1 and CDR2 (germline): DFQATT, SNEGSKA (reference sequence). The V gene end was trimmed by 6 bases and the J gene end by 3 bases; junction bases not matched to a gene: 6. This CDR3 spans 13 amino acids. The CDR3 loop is CSARDSLTDTQYF. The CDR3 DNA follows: TGCAGTGCCAGGGACAGTCTAACAGATACGCAGTATTTT.

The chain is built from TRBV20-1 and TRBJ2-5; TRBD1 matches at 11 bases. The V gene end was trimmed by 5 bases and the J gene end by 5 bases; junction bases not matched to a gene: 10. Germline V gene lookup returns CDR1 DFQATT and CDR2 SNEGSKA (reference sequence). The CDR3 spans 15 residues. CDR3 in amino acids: CSAWGQGEFGETQYF. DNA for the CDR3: TGCAGTGCTTGGGGACAGGGGGAATTTGGTGAGACCCAGTACTTC.

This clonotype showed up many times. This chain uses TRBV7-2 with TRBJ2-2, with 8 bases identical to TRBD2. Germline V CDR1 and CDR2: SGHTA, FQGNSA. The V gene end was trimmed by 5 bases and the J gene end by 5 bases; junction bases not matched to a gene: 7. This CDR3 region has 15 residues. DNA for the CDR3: TGTGCCAGCAGCGCAGGACTAGCAAGGACCGGGGAGCTGTTTTTT. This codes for CASSAGLARTGELFF.

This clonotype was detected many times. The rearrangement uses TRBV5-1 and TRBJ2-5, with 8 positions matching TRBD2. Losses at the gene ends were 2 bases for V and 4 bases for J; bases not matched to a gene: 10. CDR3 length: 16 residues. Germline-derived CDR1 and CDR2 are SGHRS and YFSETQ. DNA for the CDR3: TGCGCCAGCAGCTTCGGATCGGGGGGGGTCGGAGAGACCCAGTACTTC. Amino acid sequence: CASSFGSGGVGETQYF.

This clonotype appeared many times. The CDR3 sequence is CASSFNPGFTDTQYF. The CDR3 coding sequence is TGTGCCAGCAGCTTTAACCCGGGATTCACAGATACGCAGTATTTT. This sequence joins TRBV7-3 and TRBJ2-3; D may be TRBD2 (5 bases). Germline V gives CDR1 SGHTA, CDR2 FQGTGA. The germline V and J ends were trimmed by 3 bases and 2 bases, with 12 bases remaining between them. The CDR3 totals 15 residues. Complete variable domain (other parts from reference TRBV7-3 and TRBJ2-3): GAGVSQTPSNKVTEKGKYVELRCDPISGHTALYWYRQSLGQGPEFLIYFQGTGAADDSGLPNDRFFAVRPEGSVSTLKIQRTERGDSAVYLCASSFNPGFTDTQYFGPGTRLTVL.